The clone carrying this T cell receptor (beta chain) was counted many times. The source of the sample is a study of Graves' ophthalmopathy and Graves' hyperthyroidism. From RNA, the CDR3 regions of TCR beta chains were amplified and sequenced. Scientists carried out first-round RT-PCR using HTBI primers and then a second-round multiplex PCR. TCRdb reprocessed the multiplex PCR reads via MiXCR and lists one record per CDR3 protein. This sample has under 800,000 distinct CDR3 sequences, with 20% to 25% found just once. V was trimmed by 5 bases and J by 4 bases, leaving 9 bases between them. Per germline, CDR1 SGHAT and CDR2 FQNNGV. CDR3 length equals 13 residues.

This sequence was found in a woman between 18 and 29 years old with stable Graves' hyperthyroidism. Some clones in this sample may be carry-over from other donors' samples. The chain has TRBV11-2 and TRBJ1-5; no firm D call. The sequenced sample was peripheral blood. The CDR3 loop reads CASSPRENQPQHF. Here the CDR3 DNA reads TGTGCCAGCAGCCCCCGGGAGAATCAGCCCCAGCATTTT.